The T cell receptor beta chain under discussion was sequenced for a study of shared clonotypes between healthy human individuals. Here immunoSEQ multiplex PCR was the method, and the copy in TCRdb shows in-frame clones only, minus some. The table lists 170,000 or so clones, over 50% of them singletons. Of note for this clone: Its antigen remains unknown.

Each of the donors was a healthy adult who was HIV-negative and had not had a recent acute infection or vaccination. Germline trimming cut 4 bases from V and 14 bases from J; bases unmatched to any gene: 8. CDR3 length equals 12 residues. CDR1 is WNHNN and CDR2 is SYGVQD in the germline V gene (reference sequence). General observations from the study: An effect of sequencing depth on clonotype sharing among donors was expected. Represented genetic and exposure-history diversity was restricted by having few donors. What naive subsets generally showed was a larger estimated richness than memory subsets showed.

The chain uses TRBV10-1 and TRBJ2-3; 8 bases align to TRBD2. This receptor was taken from a man between 25 and 39 years old in good health. The sample consisted of memory CD4+ T cells sorted from blood. The sample's subset: CD45RA-negative fraction. CDR3 loop: CASSGGAGERYF. As DNA, the CDR3 is TGCGCCAGCAGTGGTGGAGCGGGAGAGCGGTATTTT.